This T cell receptor (beta chain) comes out of a study of T cells after posttransplantation cyclophosphamide. Study-wide results and caveats: After PTCy, TRB diversity resembled that of CNI/methotrexate controls. Later blood repertoires were often dominated by clones from the donor CD8+ memory compartment.

TCRdb's copy holds only in-frame clones and misses some; the assay was immunoSEQ multiplex PCR. The specimen has 20,000 to 25,000 clones, none found just once. This clone was counted many times. Its antigen is not identified. From germline, CDR1 is LNHDA and CDR2 SQIVND (reference sequence). V lost 3 bases, J lost 4 bases, and 2 bases stayed unmatched. This CDR3 comprises 14 residues. The sequenced sample consisted of PBMCs. The sequence derives from an older woman in good health, CMV-negative, and a related stem cell transplant donor. This chain joins TRBV19 and TRBJ2-7; 11 bases line up with TRBD1. The CDR3 DNA reads as TGTGCCAGTAGTATTGGACAGGGGGCTTACGAGCAGTACTTC. Its protein is CASSIGQGAYEQYF.